The subject of this entry is one TCR beta chain. Antigen unknown. One junction end does not reproduce the germline sequence, and a read error may be involved. The germline gives CDR1 LGHDT, CDR2 YNNKEL (reference sequence). The CDR3 has 15 amino acids. This sample is drawn from a study of post-analysis software for immune sequencing data. Findings and limits, study-wide: Compared against controls, patients with multiple sclerosis displayed significantly lower normalized Chao1 diversity. When patients were compared with controls, a handful of TRBV segments were more frequent, TRBV5-6, TRBV5-1 and TRBV20-1 among them. The authors found that F measure strongly co-clustered same-batch samples.

Included in the TCR beta cDNA libraries were unique molecular identifiers. TCRdb called the PCR reads again in MiXCR, with one record for every CDR3 protein. The table records over 700,000 distinct CDR3 sequences, 30% of them present only once. V and J are TRBV3-1 and TRBJ2-1; 7 bases are shared with TRBD1. Sequencing was done on a sample of blood. The sequence came from a girl under 18 with multiple sclerosis. CDR3 coding DNA: TGTGCCAGCAGCCCCAGGGGGAGCTCCTACAATGAGCGGTTCTTC. This sequence encodes CASSPRGSSYNERFF.